The present T cell receptor beta chain was sequenced within a study of blood T cell repertoires in COVID-19. As for the study in general: Samples of COVID-19 (acute and convalescent) were obtained from the United States, Italy and Spain. T cells, B-cell-depleted T cells, or PBMCs provided the cDNA or gDNA that served as material.

The length of the CDR3 is 14 residues. Germline CDR1 is SGHRS and CDR2 is YFSETQ. V gave up 0 bases and J gave up 8 bases; unmatched junction bases: 5. Per the study methods: Quantification of nucleated cells was approximated via reference gene primer amplification. TCRdb's copy holds only in-frame clones and misses some; the assay was immunoSEQ multiplex PCR. That table is the source of V, J and clone size, and D and trimming were worked out from the DNA. The sample has about 170,000 clones, over 75% seen once. Sequences were obtained from peripheral blood. This sequence joins TRBV5-1 and TRBJ2-1, with 7 positions matching TRBD2. The TCR sequence derives from a man in his 60s who had recovered from COVID-19. CDR3 residues: CASSLDKGGDEQFF. DNA for the CDR3: TGCGCCAGCAGCTTGGACAAGGGAGGGGATGAGCAGTTCTTC.